The 2 T cell receptor beta chains reported below all come from one sample, sequenced in a study of cytomegalovirus exposure and HLA in healthy donors. With 60 Vbeta and 13 Jbeta primers, the PCR was carried out. Method: immunoSEQ multiplex PCR; TCRdb's copy keeps in-frame clones and lacks some. The repertoire holds 150,000 to 200,000 clones, with 77% as singletons. Sequencing used PBMCs. The receptors were sampled from a woman in her twenties or thirties in good health and CMV-seropositive.

This rearrangement joins TRBV6-1 to TRBJ2-7, with 12 bases fitting TRBD2. The V gene's germline CDR1 is MNHNS and CDR2 SASEGT. CDR3 size: 15 residues. The junction had 11 bases not matched to a gene; V was cut back by 7 bases and J by 7 bases. In DNA form, the CDR3 reads TGTGCCAGCATCGACCCTAGCGGGAGGGCGGGGGAGCAGTACTTC. Translating gives CASIDPSGRAGEQYF.

This clone has only a few counts. The J gene is TRBJ2-5, the V gene TRBV28, with D unclear. Trimming pared 6 bases from V and 3 bases from J, leaving 5 bases between. CDR1 is MDHEN and CDR2 is SYDVKM in the germline V gene. This CDR3 has 11 amino acids. In nucleotides, the CDR3 is TGTGCCAGCAGCCTTGAAGAGACCCAGTACTTC. Translation: CASSLEETQYF. The whole variable domain, remainder taken from reference TRBV28 and TRBJ2-5, is DVKVTQSSRYLVKRTGEKVFLECVQDMDHENMFWYRQDPGLGLRLIYFSYDVKMKEKGDIPEGYSVSREKKERFSLILESASTNQTSMYLCASSLEETQYFGPGTRLLVL.